The 8 T cell receptor beta chains in this list originate from one sample, sequenced in a study of a mutant IDH1 vaccine in newly diagnosed glioma. Specified time point: week 35, safety follow-up. Doses consisted of 300 ug of mutant IDH1 20-mer peptide each, paired with topical imiquimod. These receptors' targets are unknown. The data were produced by immunoSEQ multiplex PCR, yet TCRdb's version contains in-frame clones alone and is incomplete. Counted here are tens of thousands of clones, less than 90% occurring once; the ten biggest clones make up approximately 4.3%. The sample consisted of PBMCs, taken from a glioma patient whose treatment included an IDH1 peptide vaccine. The receptors were sampled from a woman aged 18-30 years with glioma.

The chain joins TRBV5-5 to TRBJ1-4, with D hard to call. Trimming cost V 0 bases and J 0 bases, with 6 bases left between them. CDR3 length: 15 residues. CDR1 and CDR2 from the germline V gene are SGHKS and YYEKEE (reference sequence). The CDR3 DNA reads TGTGCCAGCAGCTTGGACGCTACAACTAATGAAAAACTGTTTTTT. It specifies CASSLDATTNEKLFF.

The chain links TRBV13 to TRBJ1-2; D might be TRBD1 (5 bases). V was clipped by 5 bases and J by 6 bases, with 19 bases between them. The V gene's germline CDR1 is PRHDT and CDR2 FYEKMQ (reference sequence). CDR3 size: 15 residues. CDR3 sequence: CASSIGTGLRDGYTF. The DNA for the CDR3 is TGTGCCAGCAGCATCGGGACCGGATTAAGAGATGGCTACACCTTC. Drawing the rest from reference TRBV13 and TRBJ1-2, the complete variable domain is AAGVIQSPRHLIKEKRETATLKCYPIPRHDTVYWYQQGPGQDPQFLISFYEKMQSDKGSIPDRFSAQQFSDYHSELNMSSLELGDSALYFCASSIGTGLRDGYTFGSGTRLTVV.

This chain joins TRBV7-8 and TRBJ1-5; perhaps TRBD1 as D (5 bases). The CDR3 spans 15 residues. In germline, CDR1 is SGHVS, CDR2 FQNEAQ. Trimming left V 5 bases short and J 0 bases short, with 11 bases between. CDR3 coding DNA: TGTGCCAGCAGCCTGGGACGCCTTAGCAATCAGCCCCAGCATTTT. It is translated as CASSLGRLSNQPQHF.

The chain employs TRBV4-3 and TRBJ1-1, with D unresolved. The CDR3 runs 15 residues. Trimming took 2 bases from V and 7 from J, leaving 17 bases between them. Germline CDR1 reads LGHNA; CDR2 reads YSLEER. The CDR3 region has the DNA TGCGCCAGCAGCCAAAGTACCGTACCACGGGGTGAAGCTTTCTTT. This encodes CASSQSTVPRGEAFF.

This clone was seen a few times. One end of the junction is discordant with germline, which a read error may explain. The chain has TRBV10-3 and TRBJ2-7, with a tentative D call TRBD2 (6 bases). CDR3 length: 13 amino acids. In germline, CDR1 is ENHRY, CDR2 SYGVKD. The CDR3 bases are TGTGCCACCCACGGGGACTCCTCCGACGAGCAGTACTTC. Translating gives CATHGDSSDEQYF.

The chain joins TRBV11-2 to TRBJ2-2; D not resolved. V dropped 2 bases and J dropped 6 bases, with 4 bases sitting between them. In germline, CDR1 is SGHAT, CDR2 FQNNGV. This CDR3 region has 12 residues. CDR3 amino acids: CASSLRAGELFF. CDR3 nucleotide sequence: TGTGCCAGCAGCTTAAGGGCCGGGGAGCTGTTTTTT.

The chain carries TRBV7-9 and TRBJ2-2; 9 positions agree with TRBD1. CDR3 length: 15 residues. Germline V lookup: CDR1 SEHNR, CDR2 FQNEAQ (reference sequence). V was pared by 4 bases and J by 6 bases, with 6 bases of the junction left unmatched. CDR3 sequence reads: CASSWGTGLPGELFF. The CDR3 nucleotides read TGTGCCAGCAGCTGGGGGACAGGGTTACCCGGGGAGCTGTTTTTT.

The rearrangement uses TRBV7-9 and TRBJ2-5; possible D gene TRBD2, 7 bases. Germline V gene sequence: CDR1 SEHNR, CDR2 FQNEAQ (reference sequence). V was pared by 1 base and J by 5 bases, with 11 bases between. The CDR3 is 14 amino acids. The CDR3 region has the DNA TGTGCCAGCAGCTTAGTTACGGGGGGCGAGACCCAGTACTTC. The encoded protein is CASSLVTGGETQYF.